The rows below give T cell receptor beta chains drawn from one sample of a study of control samples from healthy donors and cancer patients. Clones were read by immunoSEQ multiplex PCR, and TCRdb kept only the in-frame ones, dropping some. This sample has more than 100,000 clones, with approximately 93% found just once. The sequenced sample was blood. The receptors were gathered from a woman under 30 in good health. CDR3s include the opening cysteine and the closing phenylalanine or tryptophan. D genes are given only for firm matches. Clone size is stated in some rows and not others, as once, few, many or a class when expanded.

V	D	J	length	size	DNA	CDR3
TRBV7-2	.	TRBJ2-7	16	.	TGTGCCAGCAGCCGGCGACTCATCCCCAACTCCTACGAGCAGTACTTC	CASSRRLIPNSYEQYF
TRBV4-2	TRBD1	TRBJ1-1	17	.	TGTGCCAGCAGCCAAGGAGCGGGACAGGGGGCGGACACTGAAGCTTTCTTT	CASSQGAGQGADTEAFF
TRBV25-1	.	TRBJ2-3	11	.	TGTGCCAGCAGTGTCGAGGGGACGCAGTATTTT	CASSVEGTQYF
TRBV7-9	TRBD2	TRBJ2-7	15	.	TGTGCCAGCAGCCCGACTAGCGGGACTACCTACGAGCAGTACTTC	CASSPTSGTTYEQYF
TRBV25-1	TRBD1	TRBJ2-5	16	once	TGTGCCAGCAGTGAACCGTCCAGGGGGTACCAAGAGACCCAGTACTTC	CASSEPSRGYQETQYF
TRBV30	.	TRBJ1-4	16	.	TGTGCCTGGACCTCAAGGCCCACCATGTTGGGGGAAAAACTGTTTTTT	CAWTSRPTMLGEKLFF
TRBV6-4	.	TRBJ1-1	14	.	TGTGCCAGCAGTGACCCCACGAGGAACACTGAAGCTTTCTTT	CASSDPTRNTEAFF
TRBV9	.	TRBJ1-4	12	.	TGTGCCAGCAGCGGGGGAACTGCAAAACTGTTTTTT	CASSGGTAKLFF
TRBV11-2	.	TRBJ2-7	15	.	TGTGCCAGCAGCTTAGAGCGGGCGGGATCCTACGAGCAGTACTTC	CASSLERAGSYEQYF
TRBV12-3/TRBV12-4	.	TRBJ1-2	12	.	TGTGCCAGCAGTGGACAGAACTATGGCTACACCTTC	CASSGQNYGYTF
TRBV5-5	.	TRBJ1-4	15	.	TGTGCCAGCAGCTTGGGAACGGGAGGCTATGAAAAACTGTTTTTT	CASSLGTGGYEKLFF
TRBV6-6	TRBD2	TRBJ2-5	14	.	TGTGCCAGCAGTTACTCAGCGGGACGAGAGACCCAGTACTTC	CASSYSAGRETQYF
TRBV7-8	.	TRBJ2-2	16	.	TGTGCCAGCAGCCACGGGGGGACAGCGAACACCGGGGAGCTGTTTTTT	CASSHGGTANTGELFF
TRBV6-1	.	TRBJ1-5	18	.	TGTGCCAGCAGTGCCCAAAGGGGAGTGCCTTTTGGCAATCAGCCCCAGCATTTT	CASSAQRGVPFGNQPQHF
TRBV7-3	.	TRBJ2-3	15	.	TGTGCCAGCAGCTTAACTGGTAGGGTGGAAGATACGCAGTATTTT	CASSLTGRVEDTQYF
TRBV19	.	TRBJ1-3	14	.	TGTGCCAGTACGCCCAGGAGCTCTGGAAACACCATATATTTT	CASTPRSSGNTIYF
TRBV12-3/TRBV12-4	.	TRBJ2-7	13	.	TGTGCCAGCAGCTCGGGACCTATCCTCGAGCAGTACTTC	CASSSGPILEQYF
TRBV18	TRBD1	TRBJ1-2	15	.	TGTGCCAGCTCAGGACAGGGGGCTGGTAACTATGGCTACACCTTC	CASSGQGAGNYGYTF
TRBV27	.	TRBJ1-5	15	.	TGTGCCAGCAGTTTACTCCCCCGGGTCGGTCAGCCCCAGCATTTT	CASSLLPRVGQPQHF
TRBV6-1	.	TRBJ1-4	16	.	TGTGCCAGCAGTGGCCTCAGCAGGGGCCTCGGAGAAAAACTGTTTTTT	CASSGLSRGLGEKLFF
TRBV24-1	.	TRBJ1-4	12	.	TGTGCCACCAGTGATTTGGGCGAAAAACTGTTTTTT	CATSDLGEKLFF
TRBV6-5	TRBD1	TRBJ2-7	15	.	TGTGCCAGAGAGAGAGTAACAGGGGTCCCCTACGAGCAGTACTTC	CARERVTGVPYEQYF
TRBV7-6	TRBD2	TRBJ2-1	17	.	TGTGCCAGCAGCTCCCCCCTAACTAGCGGGAGGGCCGAGGAGCAGTTCTTC	CASSSPLTSGRAEEQFF
TRBV15	TRBD2	TRBJ2-1	18	once	TGTGCCACCAGCATAGGGACTAGCGGGAGTAGGTGGTGGGATGAGCAGTTCTTC	CATSIGTSGSRWWDEQFF
TRBV7-2	.	TRBJ1-3	13	.	TGTGCCAGCAGCTTAAACCCTGGAAACACCATATATTTT	CASSLNPGNTIYF
TRBV5-1	.	TRBJ2-7	15	.	TGCGCCAGCAGACGACTACCAGACTCTTCCTACGAGCAGTACTTC	CASRRLPDSSYEQYF
TRBV5-6	.	TRBJ1-6	12	few	TGTGCCAGCAGCACTGGGTCTTCACCCCTCCACTTT	CASSTGSSPLHF
TRBV28	.	TRBJ2-3	12	.	TGTGCCAGCACCCTTACAGGAGATACGCAGTATTTT	CASTLTGDTQYF
TRBV5-6	.	TRBJ1-1	15	few	TGTGCCAGCAGCCTTGAACAGGGAGCTGTCGCTGAAGCTTTCTTT	CASSLEQGAVAEAFF
TRBV4-3	.	TRBJ2-3	16	once	TGCGCCAGCAGCCAAGATATCGTGGGTATCACAGATACGCAGTATTTT	CASSQDIVGITDTQYF
TRBV3-1/TRBV3-2	TRBD2	TRBJ2-1	18	.	TGTGCCAGCAGCCGAGAGAACGCCGGGACTAGGGATGGTTTGGAGCAGTTCTTC	CASSRENAGTRDGLEQFF
TRBV11-3	.	TRBJ2-3	13	.	TGTGCCAGCAGCGTCTCTAGCGCAGATACGCAGTATTTT	CASSVSSADTQYF
TRBV4-2	.	TRBJ1-1	14	.	TGTGCCAGCAGCCAAGGGCAGGTCGACACTGAAGCTTTCTTT	CASSQGQVDTEAFF
TRBV4-2	.	TRBJ1-1	13	.	TGTGCCAGCAGCCAAGTTCTGGGGGCTGAAGCTTTCTTT	CASSQVLGAEAFF
TRBV3-1/TRBV3-2	TRBD2	TRBJ2-2	21	once	TGTGCCAGCAGCCGCTACCGGACTAGCGGGAGGGCCCGGCCGAACACCGGGGAGCTGTTTTTT	CASSRYRTSGRARPNTGELFF
TRBV29-1	.	TRBJ2-7	14	.	TGCAGCGTTGAAGAGACAGGGAGGTTGGACGAGCAGTACTTC	CSVEETGRLDEQYF
TRBV7-3	.	TRBJ2-1	23	.	TGTGCCAGCAGCTTAACCCCACCTCGAGCACAGGGGAACGCGGGAACGCGGACCAATGAGCAGTTCTTC	CASSLTPPRAQGNAGTRTNEQFF
TRBV28	TRBD2	TRBJ2-7	15	.	TGTGCCAGCAGTCCCCCGGGTCCGGGAGGGTACGAGCAGTACTTC	CASSPPGPGGYEQYF
TRBV7-9	.	TRBJ1-1	12	.	TGTGCCAGCAGCTTAGTCGACAGCCGAGCTTTCTTT	CASSLVDSRAFF
TRBV5-6	.	TRBJ2-5	14	.	TGTGCCAGCAGCTTCTTGGAGGGAGAAGAGACCCAGTACTTC	CASSFLEGEETQYF
TRBV5-1	.	TRBJ2-3	15	.	TGCGCCAGCAGCTTGCGTGCCGGGTACAAAGATACGCAGTATTTT	CASSLRAGYKDTQYF
TRBV19	.	TRBJ1-2	12	.	TGTGCCAGTAGTATTGGGCCATATGGCTACACCTTC	CASSIGPYGYTF
TRBV6-1	.	TRBJ2-1	11	.	TGTGCCAGCAGTGATAGTGATGAGCAGTTCTTC	CASSDSDEQFF
TRBV15	.	TRBJ1-5	15	.	TGTGCCACCAGCAGAAAAGGGCATAGCAATCAGCCCCAGCATTTT	CATSRKGHSNQPQHF
TRBV7-2	TRBD2	TRBJ2-7	17	.	TGTGCCAGCAGCCCGTATGGGGAACTAGCGGGAGGCCTTCCGCAGTACTTC	CASSPYGELAGGLPQYF
TRBV5-6	.	TRBJ1-1	13	few	TGTGCCAGCAGCCCATCGACTGGGACTGAAGCTTTCTTT	CASSPSTGTEAFF
TRBV28	.	TRBJ2-7	14	.	TGTGCCAGCAGTTTCGGGGGACCGGCGCACGAGCAGTACTTC	CASSFGGPAHEQYF
TRBV19	.	TRBJ1-5	15	.	TGTGCCAGTAGTATTTCGGCGCCAGGGGCTCAGCCCCAGCATTTT	CASSISAPGAQPQHF
TRBV7-7	.	TRBJ2-1	16	.	TGTGCTAGCAGCTTAGCGCCCGGGAGCCTTAACAATGAGCAGTTCTTC	CASSLAPGSLNNEQFF